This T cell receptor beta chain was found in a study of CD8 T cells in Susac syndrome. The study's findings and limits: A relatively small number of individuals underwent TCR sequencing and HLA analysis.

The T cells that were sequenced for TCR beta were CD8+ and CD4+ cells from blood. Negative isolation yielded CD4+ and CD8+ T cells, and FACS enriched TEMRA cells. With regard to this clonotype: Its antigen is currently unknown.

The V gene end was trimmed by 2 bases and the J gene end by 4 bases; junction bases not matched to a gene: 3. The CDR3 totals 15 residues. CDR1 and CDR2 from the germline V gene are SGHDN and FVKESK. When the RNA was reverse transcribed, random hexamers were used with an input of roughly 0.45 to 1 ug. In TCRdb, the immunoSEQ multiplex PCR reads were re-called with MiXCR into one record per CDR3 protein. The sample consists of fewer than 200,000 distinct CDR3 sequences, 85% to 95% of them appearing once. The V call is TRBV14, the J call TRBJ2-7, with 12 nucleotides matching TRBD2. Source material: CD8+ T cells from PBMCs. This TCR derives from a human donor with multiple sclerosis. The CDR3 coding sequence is TGTGCCAGCAGCCAAACTAGCGGGGGGAAGTACGAGCAGTACTTC. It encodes CASSQTSGGKYEQYF.